The 30 T cell receptor beta chains below were found in one sample sequenced in a study of T cells in Graves' hyperthyroidism and ophthalmopathy. Amplified regions were TCR beta CDR3 sequences from RNA transcripts. An initial round of RT-PCR targeting the TCR CDR3 relied on the HTBI primer set. One entry per CDR3 protein results from TCRdb running MiXCR on the multiplex PCR reads. The table includes hundreds of thousands of distinct CDR3 sequences, over 12% detected once. Sequences were obtained from blood. These receptors all come from a woman aged 40 to 50 with Graves' ophthalmopathy.

This clonotype has at least ten counts. V and J are TRBV6-7 and TRBJ2-7, with 7 bases identical to TRBD1. TRBV6-7 is recorded as an ORF, its role being uncertain. J lost 4 bases, V lost 5 bases, and 8 bases had no gene match. This CDR3 is 14 amino acids long. CDR3 sequence: CASSTLGQPYEQYF. As DNA, the CDR3 is TGTGCCAGCAGTACCTTGGGACAGCCGTACGAGCAGTACTTC.

This clonotype was seen many times. V gene TRBV19 combines with J gene TRBJ2-5; D gene uncertain. This CDR3 comprises 15 residues. Germline V gene lookup returns CDR1 LNHDA and CDR2 SQIVND (reference sequence). The germline V and J ends were trimmed by 3 bases and 2 bases, with 13 bases remaining between them. The CDR3, as DNA: TGTGCCAGTAGTATGTCTGGAACATGGCAAGAGACCCAGTACTTC. Its translation: CASSMSGTWQETQYF.

This clonotype has at least ten counts. Written as DNA, the CDR3 is TGTGCCTGGACTAGCGGGAGCTCCTACGAGCAGTACTTC. Its translation is CAWTSGSSYEQYF. The rearrangement links TRBV30 to TRBJ2-7; 10 bases fit TRBD2. Germline V CDR1 and CDR2: GTSNPN, SVGIG (reference sequence). CDR3 length equals 13 residues. V lost 4 bases to trimming and J lost 0 bases; unmatched junction nucleotides: 0.

This clonotype was detected only a few times. The chain combines TRBV5-1 with TRBJ1-1; D gene ambiguous. CDR1 and CDR2 from the germline V gene are SGHRS and YFSETQ. The CDR3 runs to 17 residues. Trimming cost V 4 bases and J 0 bases, with 19 bases left between them. For the CDR3, the DNA is TGCGCCAGCAGCCCTATCTCCGGGAGAATCATGAACACTGAAGCTTTCTTT. Encoded protein: CASSPISGRIMNTEAFF.

The sample holds many counts of this clonotype. This chain links TRBV7-2 with TRBJ1-2; 11 nucleotides agree with TRBD1. The junction had 8 bases not matched to a gene; V was cut back by 6 bases and J by 8 bases. This CDR3 has 14 residues. Looked up from germline, CDR1 is SGHTA and CDR2 is FQGNSA. Written as DNA, the CDR3 is TGTGCCAGCAGTTCTACCGGGACAGGGGGGGGCTACACCTTC. It encodes CASSSTGTGGGYTF. Using reference TRBV7-2 and TRBJ1-2 for the parts outside the CDR3, the full variable domain is GAGVSQSPSNKVTEKGKDVELRCDPISGHTALYWYRQSLGQGLEFLIYFQGNSAPDKSGLPSDRFSAERTGGSVSTLTIQRTQQEDSAVYLCASSSTGTGGGYTFGSGTRLTVV.

The chain links TRBV19 to TRBJ2-5, with D possibly being TRBD1 or TRBD2 (6 bases each). This CDR3 spans 14 amino acids. Germline assignment: CDR1 LNHDA and CDR2 SQIVND (reference sequence). The V and J ends lost 9 bases and 2 bases respectively, with 16 bases between them. Here the CDR3 reads CASGGHGRQETQYF. The DNA of the CDR3 is TGTGCCAGCGGGGGACACGGCCGACAAGAGACCCAGTACTTC.

This clonotype was observed at least ten times. J is TRBJ1-1 and V is TRBV7-2, with 7 bases matching TRBD1. Trimming cost V 4 bases and J 7 bases; bases outside gene matches: 6. The germline V gene encodes CDR1 SGHTA and CDR2 FQGNSA. This CDR3 spans 13 amino acids. The DNA for the CDR3 is TGTGCCAGCAGCTCGAACAGGGGTATTGAAGCTTTCTTT. Translating it yields CASSSNRGIEAFF.

V is TRBV27 and J is TRBJ1-1; D gene uncertain. V gave up 5 bases and J gave up 7 bases, with 17 bases separating them. Germline CDR1 MNHEY, CDR2 SMNVEV (reference sequence). The CDR3 loop spans 14 amino acids. CDR3 sequence: CASSPTDSPREAFF. The CDR3 coding sequence is TGTGCCAGCAGTCCCACGGACTCCCCGCGTGAAGCTTTCTTT.

Many counts were recorded for this clonotype. This chain connects TRBV6-1 to TRBJ2-7; possible D gene TRBD2, 6 bases. V lost 7 bases and J lost 2, with 15 bases in between. The CDR3 spans 14 residues. Germline loops: CDR1 MNHNS, CDR2 SASEGT. The chain's CDR3 is CASTKGSGAYEQYF. The CDR3 nucleotides are TGTGCCAGCACCAAAGGTAGCGGAGCCTACGAGCAGTACTTC.

This clonotype was observed at least ten times. The J gene is TRBJ2-2, the V gene TRBV6-2 or TRBV6-3; 7 bases are shared with TRBD1. The length of the CDR3 is 18 residues. Germline V CDR1 and CDR2: MNHEY, SVGEGT. The V segment lost 0 bases and the J segment 5 bases; nucleotides outside the gene matches: 12. The CDR3, as DNA: TGTGCCAGCAGTTACTCGCCAGGGGGAGACCCGGGGACCGGGGAGCTGTTTTTT. This encodes CASSYSPGGDPGTGELFF.

This clonotype showed up many times. The chain uses TRBV7-2 and TRBJ2-5; D might be TRBD2 (6 bases). CDR1 is SGHTA, CDR2 FQGNSA, per germline. The CDR3 contains 14 residues. Trimming took off 3 bases at V and 1 base at J, with 9 bases between the two ends. The CDR3 DNA follows: TGTGCCAGCAGCTTTCTAGCGACCCAAGAGACCCAGTACTTC. Translation gives CASSFLATQETQYF.

This clonotype was picked up many times. The CDR3 coding sequence is TGTGCCACCAGTGAGGATAACTATGGCTACACCTTC. Protein: CATSEDNYGYTF. The chain has TRBV24-1 and TRBJ1-2; no clear D gene. Trimming shortened V by 4 bases and J by 1 base, and 3 bases separated the two germline ends. The CDR3 totals 12 residues. Germline CDR1 reads KGHDR; CDR2 reads SFDVKD.

This clonotype was seen repeatedly, ten times or more. This chain connects TRBV12-3 or TRBV12-4 to TRBJ1-5; tentative D call: TRBD1 (5 bases). V was clipped by 7 bases and J by 7 bases, with 20 bases between them. The CDR3 spans 15 residues. This CDR3 reads CASTVEGRGNQPQHF. Written as DNA, the CDR3 is TGTGCCAGCACAGTTGAGGGACGGGGGAACCAGCCCCAGCATTTT.

In its sample, this clonotype was seen many times. This chain joins TRBV9 and TRBJ2-7; 7 nucleotides align to TRBD2. Germline V gene lookup returns CDR1 SGDLS and CDR2 YYNGEE. The CDR3 loop spans 15 amino acids. V gave up 2 bases and J gave up 3 bases; unmatched junction bases: 8. CDR3 amino acids: CASSVAGTTGYEQYF. The CDR3 nucleotides read TGTGCCAGCAGCGTGGCCGGGACTACCGGCTACGAGCAGTACTTC.

This clonotype came up many times. The V gene is TRBV6-5, the J gene TRBJ2-7; 10 nucleotides match TRBD1. Trimming removed 2 bases from V and 4 bases from J; junction bases left unmatched: 5. Germline V gene data show CDR1 as MNHEY and CDR2 as SVGAGI. The CDR3 spans 15 residues. CDR3 sequence (DNA): TGTGCCAGCAGTTACGGTTGGGACAGGGGTTACGAGCAGTACTTC. It yields the protein CASSYGWDRGYEQYF.

This clonotype occurred many times. This chain connects TRBV12-3 or TRBV12-4 to TRBJ2-3; D possibly corresponds to TRBD1 (5 bases). The CDR3 sequence is 15 residues long. Trimming shortened V by 3 bases and J by 2 bases, and 12 bases separated the two germline ends. CDR3 in amino acids: CASSFLGHLTDTQYF. CDR3 bases: TGTGCCAGCAGTTTCCTAGGACATCTCACAGATACGCAGTATTTT.

The sample holds one count of this clonotype. The rearrangement uses TRBV6-2 or TRBV6-3 and TRBJ2-7; the match to TRBD2 covers 9 bases. Trimming removed 5 bases from V and 7 bases from J; junction bases left unmatched: 12. The CDR3 has 15 amino acids. Germline values: CDR1 MNHEY, CDR2 SVGEGT. The CDR3 sequence is CASSQRPGTSPEQYF. DNA of the CDR3: TGTGCCAGCAGTCAACGCCCCGGGACTAGCCCAGAGCAGTACTTC.

This clonotype was seen many times. For the CDR3, the DNA is TGCAGTGCTAAGGACGGATTGAACACTGAAGCTTTCTTT. Translation gives CSAKDGLNTEAFF. J is TRBJ1-1 and V is TRBV20-1; D is unresolved. Trimming took off 4 bases at V and 0 bases at J, with 9 bases between the two ends. The CDR3 is 13 residues long. The germline CDR1 and CDR2 sequences are DFQATT and SNEGSKA (reference sequence).

This clonotype was seen at least ten times. The chain links TRBV6-5 to TRBJ1-1, with a possible D match to TRBD1 (6 bases). Trimming removed 10 bases from V and 1 base from J, with 13 bases in between. The CDR3 is 13 amino acids. Germline V gives CDR1 MNHEY, CDR2 SVGAGI. CDR3 region: CATGGESNTEAFF. The CDR3 DNA reads as TGTGCCACCGGGGGCGAGTCGAACACTGAAGCTTTCTTT.

The V gene is TRBV12-3 or TRBV12-4, the J gene TRBJ1-1; D gene unclear. This CDR3 comprises 13 residues. The V and J ends lost 3 bases and 9 bases respectively, with 14 bases between them. Written as DNA, the CDR3 is TGTGCCAGCAGTTTGGACCCCCAAATTAAAGCTTTCTTT. Translation gives CASSLDPQIKAFF.

This clonotype was seen many times. The CDR3 spells CASSQHTTYEQYF. In DNA form, the CDR3 reads TGTGCCAGCAGTCAGCATACTACCTACGAGCAGTACTTC. The chain joins TRBV28 to TRBJ2-7; D is unresolved. Trimming removed 5 bases from V and 2 bases from J, with 10 bases in between. The germline gives CDR1 MDHEN, CDR2 SYDVKM. The CDR3 spans 13 residues.

The V call is TRBV28, the J call TRBJ2-5, with TRBD2 matching 9 bases. CDR3 length equals 15 residues. Trimming took 8 bases from V and 4 from J; bases not matched to a gene: 11. The germline V gene encodes CDR1 MDHEN and CDR2 SYDVKM. The CDR3 spells CASGLAGILGETQYF. CDR3 sequence (DNA): TGTGCCAGCGGTCTAGCGGGAATCCTAGGAGAGACCCAGTACTTC. Full variable domain (missing parts from reference TRBV28 and TRBJ2-5): DVKVTQSSRYLVKRTGEKVFLECVQDMDHENMFWYRQDPGLGLRLIYFSYDVKMKEKGDIPEGYSVSREKKERFSLILESASTNQTSMYLCASGLAGILGETQYFGPGTRLLVL.

This clonotype showed up many times. This chain joins TRBV12-3 or TRBV12-4 and TRBJ2-5; D gene unclear. This CDR3 region has 13 residues. V was clipped by 6 bases and J by 4 bases, with 12 bases between them. CDR3 sequence (DNA): TGTGCCAGCAGGGGTTATATTACAGAGACCCAGTACTTC. Translating gives CASRGYITETQYF.

This clonotype was seen at least ten times. This rearrangement joins TRBV7-2 to TRBJ1-2, with D perhaps matching TRBD1 (5 bases). CDR1 is SGHTA, CDR2 FQGNSA, per germline. The CDR3 consists of 13 residues. The V and J ends lost 4 bases and 6 bases respectively, with 12 bases between them. In DNA form, the CDR3 reads TGTGCCAGCAGCTCAAGGGGTCCCAATGGCTACACCTTC. It translates to CASSSRGPNGYTF.

This clonotype showed up many times. V gene TRBV27 combines with J gene TRBJ2-7; D is ambiguous. V lost 2 bases to trimming and J lost 0 bases, with 8 bases between them. Germline CDR1 MNHEY, CDR2 SMNVEV (reference sequence). This CDR3 has 14 residues. The CDR3 coding sequence is TGTGCCAGCAGTTTACGGCACCCCTCCTACGAGCAGTACTTC. Translated, it gives CASSLRHPSYEQYF.

A few counts support this clonotype. With a much larger clone just one base away, this may be a read error. The chain is built from TRBV20-1 and TRBJ2-5; D is ambiguous. The CDR3 has 14 amino acids. Trimming cost V 8 bases and J 2 bases, with 18 bases left between them. CDR1 and CDR2 from the germline V gene are DFQATT and SNEGSKA (reference sequence). CDR3 coding DNA: TGCAGTACGTCCCGAGGCAGAGTACAAGAGACCCAGTACTTC. Translated, it gives CSTSRGRVQETQYF.

This clonotype was recorded many times. The chain recombines TRBV7-6 with TRBJ2-2; 8 bases agree with TRBD2. This CDR3 comprises 17 residues. Germline trimming cut 5 bases from V and 0 bases from J; bases unmatched to any gene: 8. CDR1 is SGHVS and CDR2 is FNYEAQ in the germline V gene. CDR3 protein: CASSTRVAGSNTGELFF. As DNA, the CDR3 is TGTGCCAGCAGCACGAGGGTAGCGGGATCGAACACCGGGGAGCTGTTTTTT.

This clonotype was seen repeatedly, ten times or more. J is TRBJ1-2 and V is TRBV7-2, with D hard to call. The CDR3 covers 12 residues. CDR1 is SGHTA and CDR2 is FQGNSA in the germline V gene. V lost 1 base to trimming and J lost 8 bases, with 8 bases between them. Here the CDR3 reads CASSLVLGGYTF. CDR3 nucleotide sequence: TGTGCCAGCAGCTTAGTCCTTGGGGGCTACACCTTC.

The table lists this clonotype with many counts. This sequence joins TRBV20-1 and TRBJ1-1; D remains unclear. Germline CDR1 reads DFQATT; CDR2 reads SNEGSKA (reference sequence). This CDR3 contains 14 residues. CDR3: CRPDPTQMNTEAFF. The DNA of the CDR3 is TGCAGGCCCGACCCGACCCAAATGAACACTGAAGCTTTCTTT.

This clonotype was found many times. This chain links TRBV6-1 with TRBJ2-7, with D perhaps TRBD2 (6 bases). Trimming removed 2 bases at V and 3 bases at J, with 11 bases between. CDR1 and CDR2 from the germline V gene are MNHNS and SASEGT. The CDR3 runs 14 residues. The CDR3 DNA reads as TGTGCCAGCAGTGAAATGGGGGGAGGCTACGAGCAGTACTTC. This codes for CASSEMGGGYEQYF.